The 23 T cell receptor beta chains below come from one sample, sequenced in a study of T cells in Graves' hyperthyroidism and ophthalmopathy. Amplified TCR beta CDR3 regions derived from RNA transcripts. The TCR CDR3 was amplified in a first-round RT-PCR using the HTBI primer set. TCRdb re-derived calls from the multiplex PCR reads in MiXCR, one entry per CDR3 protein. The profile shows approximately 220,000 distinct CDR3 sequences, about 16% of them singletons. Sequenced material: blood. These receptors were collected from a middle-aged man with Graves' hyperthyroidism.

This clonotype was detected many times. The rearrangement joins TRBV11-2 to TRBJ2-3; 7 bases are shared with TRBD2. Germline CDR1 and CDR2: SGHAT and FQNNGV. The CDR3 is 14 residues long. J lost 8 bases, V lost 0 bases, and 5 bases had no gene match. In DNA, the CDR3 is TGTGCCAGCAGCTTAGATCCTAGCGGAGGTACGCAGTATTTT. Translation: CASSLDPSGGTQYF.

The table lists this clonotype with many counts. This sequence joins TRBV7-6 and TRBJ1-1; 7 positions match TRBD1. CDR1 and CDR2 (germline): SGHVS, FNYEAQ. The CDR3 length is 16 residues. With 5 bases clipped from V and 0 bases from J, the junction kept 9 bases outside the gene matches. The CDR3 sequence is CASSTIGTAMNTEAFF. DNA of the CDR3: TGTGCCAGCAGCACTATCGGGACAGCCATGAACACTGAAGCTTTCTTT. Drawing the rest from reference TRBV7-6 and TRBJ1-1, the complete variable domain is GAGVSQSPRYKVTKRGQDVALRCDPISGHVSLYWYRQALGQGPEFLTYFNYEAQQDKSGLPNDRFSAERPEGSISTLTIQRTEQRDSAMYRCASSTIGTAMNTEAFFGQGTRLTVV.

Ten or more counts support this clonotype. The V gene is TRBV7-8, the J gene TRBJ2-7, with a tentative D call TRBD2 (6 bases). Trimming cost V 4 bases and J 0 bases, with 19 bases left between them. Germline-derived CDR1 and CDR2 are SGHVS and FQNEAQ. The CDR3 covers 17 residues. The CDR3 DNA reads TGTGCCAGCAGCTCACTCACAAGCGGGTTAAGCTCCTACGAGCAGTACTTC. Protein sequence: CASSSLTSGLSSYEQYF.

The chain has TRBV4-3 and TRBJ2-7; 11 nucleotides match TRBD1. The CDR3 extends over 16 amino acids. From germline, CDR1 is LGHNA and CDR2 YSLEER. Germline trimming cut 4 bases from V and 5 bases from J; bases unmatched to any gene: 10. The CDR3 is CASSRRLGQGVHEQYF. In nucleotides, the CDR3 is TGCGCCAGCAGCCGAAGATTGGGACAGGGGGTACACGAGCAGTACTTC.

This clonotype was found many times. The chain has TRBV20-1 and TRBJ1-2; D is unresolved. Germline V lookup: CDR1 DFQATT, CDR2 SNEGSKA (reference sequence). The V end lost 5 bases, the J end lost 2 bases, and 6 bases lay between the germline ends. The CDR3 length is 11 residues. CDR3 protein: CSAEQNYGYTF. The CDR3 DNA reads TGCAGTGCTGAACAGAACTATGGCTACACCTTC.

This clonotype was seen ten or more times. The chain recombines TRBV20-1 with TRBJ2-5; 9 bases match TRBD2. The V and J ends lost 2 bases and 3 bases, in that order; junction bases with no gene match: 7. The CDR3 covers 15 residues. Germline CDR1 is DFQATT and CDR2 is SNEGSKA (reference sequence). The CDR3 nucleotides are TGCAGTGCTAGATCTAGCGGGGCGCTAAAAGAGACCCAGTACTTC. Residues: CSARSSGALKETQYF.

This chain links TRBV27 with TRBJ1-1; D ambiguous. The CDR3 sequence is 14 residues long. V was shortened by 8 bases and J by 1 base, with 14 bases between the two germline ends. Germline V gene data show CDR1 as MNHEY and CDR2 as SMNVEV (reference sequence). The CDR3 spells CASGSRPTNTEAFF. Here the CDR3 DNA reads TGTGCCAGCGGTTCTAGACCGACGAACACTGAAGCTTTCTTT.

This clonotype was observed a handful of times. This chain connects TRBV6-1 to TRBJ1-6; D is uncertain. V dropped 5 bases and J dropped 7 bases, with 9 bases sitting between them. CDR1 is MNHNS, CDR2 SASEGT, per germline. This CDR3 has 13 amino acids. The chain's CDR3 is CASSPILNSPLHF. CDR3 in DNA: TGTGCCAGCAGTCCTATATTAAATTCACCCCTCCACTTT.

In DNA, the CDR3 is TGCGCCAGCAGCTCCTCTTGGGGGGCGCTTGAAAAACTGTTTTTT. Protein product: CASSSSWGALEKLFF. This chain uses TRBV5-1 with TRBJ1-4; TRBD1 is a possible D gene (6 bases). The germline V gene has CDR1 SGHRS and CDR2 YFSETQ. V lost 3 bases and J 7 bases, leaving 16 bases between the germline ends. The CDR3 contains 15 residues.

The chain is built from TRBV7-3 and TRBJ1-1; TRBD1 agrees at 10 bases. Germline loops: CDR1 SGHTA, CDR2 FQGTGA. V shed 5 bases and J 0 bases; nucleotides not matched to a gene: 18. This CDR3 is 20 amino acids long. CDR3 nucleotide sequence: TGTGCCAGCAGCCATTCACCGAGGACAGGGGGTCGGCTTGTGAACACTGAAGCTTTCTTT. This sequence encodes CASSHSPRTGGRLVNTEAFF.

This clonotype was recorded at least ten times. V and J are TRBV3-1 and TRBJ2-3; 7 bases line up with TRBD1. V lost 1 base, J lost 4 bases, and 2 bases stayed unmatched. There are 14 residues in the CDR3. The V gene's germline CDR1 is LGHDT and CDR2 YNNKEL (reference sequence). In DNA form, the CDR3 reads TGTGCCAGCAGCCAAGGAACAGGGGCAGATACGCAGTATTTT. Its translation is CASSQGTGADTQYF.

This clonotype was picked up many times. The V call is TRBV2, the J call TRBJ2-3; 9 nucleotides align to TRBD2. The CDR3 covers 16 residues. CDR1 and CDR2 from the germline V gene are SNHLY and FYNNEI. The trim removed 7 bases at V and 5 bases at J, leaving 13 bases unmatched. CDR3 region: CASNPRGSGGLDTQYF. The CDR3 nucleotides are TGTGCCAGCAACCCCCGGGGAAGCGGGGGGTTAGATACGCAGTATTTT.

This clonotype was picked up many times. This chain uses TRBV7-8 with TRBJ2-5; 12 bases map to TRBD2. V gave up 5 bases and J gave up 5 bases; unmatched junction bases: 18. Germline loops: CDR1 SGHVS, CDR2 FQNEAQ. The CDR3 has 19 amino acids. CDR3 loop: CASSPDLAGGNTGRETQYF. The CDR3 nucleotides read TGTGCCAGCAGCCCAGACCTAGCGGGGGGGAATACGGGGCGCGAGACCCAGTACTTC.

Many counts were recorded for this clonotype. This chain connects TRBV6-2 or TRBV6-3 to TRBJ2-7; 9 nucleotides agree with TRBD2. J was trimmed by 6 bases and V by 6 bases; bases with no gene match: 15. In germline, CDR1 is MNHEY, CDR2 SVGEGT. CDR3 size: 16 residues. The CDR3 spells CASRKPTWTSAGEQYF. The CDR3 DNA is TGTGCCAGCAGGAAACCCACTTGGACTAGCGCCGGCGAGCAGTACTTC.

The genes are TRBV14 and TRBJ1-4; perhaps TRBD1 as D (5 bases). The CDR3 length is 14 residues. The germline V gene encodes CDR1 SGHDN and CDR2 FVKESK. V dropped 1 base and J dropped 12 bases, with 15 bases sitting between them. CDR3 protein: CASSQVGPSVQLFF. In nucleotides, the CDR3 is TGTGCCAGCAGCCAAGTGGGACCGTCTGTCCAACTGTTTTTT.

At least ten counts were recorded for this clonotype. V usage is TRBV28 and J usage is TRBJ2-4; 8 positions agree with TRBD1. The V gene end was trimmed by 5 bases and the J gene end by 0 bases; junction bases not matched to a gene: 9. The CDR3 runs to 17 residues. The germline V gene has CDR1 MDHEN and CDR2 SYDVKM. CDR3 in amino acids: CASSIRTGKGAKNIQYF. Here the CDR3 DNA reads TGTGCCAGCAGTATTCGGACAGGGAAGGGAGCCAAAAACATTCAGTACTTC.

This clonotype occurred many times. This rearrangement joins TRBV7-2 to TRBJ2-5; weak D call: TRBD2 (5 bases). With 1 base removed from V and 2 bases from J, the gap between germline ends came to 5 bases. Germline CDR1 SGHTA, CDR2 FQGNSA. The CDR3 has 13 amino acids. The CDR3 DNA is TGTGCCAGCAGCTTAGAGCGGCAAGAGACCCAGTACTTC. It yields the protein CASSLERQETQYF.

This clonotype was observed a few times. This sequence joins TRBV10-3 and TRBJ2-1; possible D gene TRBD2, 6 bases. The ends were cut back, 6 bases at V and 5 bases at J, with 14 bases in the middle. The germline CDR1 and CDR2 sequences are ENHRY and SYGVKD. The CDR3 is 14 amino acids. This CDR3 is CAISWDLAHNEQFF. The DNA for the CDR3 is TGTGCCATCAGCTGGGATCTAGCGCACAATGAGCAGTTCTTC.

This clonotype has ten or more counts. The genes are TRBV19 and TRBJ2-1; 13 bases agree with TRBD2. The V gene end was trimmed by 6 bases and the J gene end by 7 bases; junction bases not matched to a gene: 9. This CDR3 contains 16 residues. The germline gives CDR1 LNHDA, CDR2 SQIVND (reference sequence). As DNA, the CDR3 is TGTGCCAGTAGATCTCCGGGACTAGCGGGACAAAATGAGCAGTTCTTC. Translation gives CASRSPGLAGQNEQFF.

This clonotype was detected ten times or more. V usage is TRBV7-3 and J usage is TRBJ1-3, with TRBD1 matching over 7 bases. J was trimmed by 1 base and V by 3 bases; bases with no gene match: 0. In germline, CDR1 is SGHTA, CDR2 FQGTGA. The CDR3 totals 14 residues. The CDR3 protein is CASSLTGSGNTIYF. The CDR3 coding sequence is TGTGCCAGCAGCTTGACAGGGTCTGGAAACACCATATATTTT.

This clonotype appeared many times. The CDR3 is CASSLFPAGEGYEQYF. CDR3 in DNA: TGTGCCAGCAGTTTATTCCCAGCGGGTGAGGGCTACGAGCAGTACTTC. The chain recombines TRBV27 with TRBJ2-7, with D possibly TRBD2 on 6 matching bases. This CDR3 spans 16 amino acids. Germline CDR1 and CDR2: MNHEY and SMNVEV (reference sequence). The ends were cut back, 1 base at V and 3 bases at J, with 16 bases in the middle.

The sample holds many counts of this clonotype. The chain uses TRBV4-3 and TRBJ1-2; D possibly corresponds to TRBD1 (5 bases). The CDR3 totals 16 residues. Germline CDR1 and CDR2: LGHNA and YSLEER. The V end was cut by 0 bases, the J end by 4 bases, with 15 bases between. CDR3: CASSQDRGASGYGYTF. CDR3 DNA sequence: TGCGCCAGCAGCCAAGATCGCGGGGCCTCTGGCTATGGCTACACCTTC.

The genes are TRBV7-3 and TRBJ2-1; 12 bases match TRBD1. V shed 8 bases, J shed 5 bases, and the junction held 7 bases outside the gene matches. CDR1 and CDR2 from the germline V gene are SGHTA and FQGTGA. The CDR3 contains 15 residues. This CDR3 is CASAGTGGSDNEQFF. Written as DNA, the CDR3 is TGTGCCAGCGCCGGGACAGGGGGCAGCGACAATGAGCAGTTCTTC.